This T cell receptor beta chain originates from a study of cytomegalovirus exposure and HLA in healthy donors. On this clone itself: What it binds is unknown.

Broader study findings: When presence/absence was analysed, sequencing depth was taken to be roughly uniform across donors.

Unmatched junction bases numbered 5, after V lost 8 bases and J lost 1 base. CDR1 WSHSY and CDR2 SAAADI come from the germline V gene. This CDR3 spans 14 amino acids. Vbeta (60) and Jbeta (13) primers were used in the PCR. Sequencing used immunoSEQ multiplex PCR; TCRdb keeps in-frame clones, though not all of them. The sample holds approximately 100,000 clones, roughly 70% seen once. This chain links TRBV10-2 with TRBJ1-3; 7 bases are a match to TRBD1. The specimen was PBMCs. The sequence was collected from a man aged 35-49 years in good health and CMV-seropositive. The CDR3 here is CASWDRSSGNTIYF. The CDR3 DNA is TGCGCCAGCTGGGACAGAAGTTCTGGAAACACCATATATTTT.